The entry below gives a single TCR beta chain sequence along with its context. The sample originates from a study of blood T cells in healthy people across ages. Trimming took 1 base from V and 3 from J; bases not matched to a gene: 4. CDR1 is LGHNA and CDR2 is YSLEER in the germline V gene. The CDR3 length is 16 residues. A second roughly 6 to 12 cycle PCR used barcoded and J-beta primers. TCRdb passed the 5' RACE reads through MiXCR, listing each CDR3 protein once. The profile shows some 1.5 million distinct CDR3 sequences, 40% to 45% of them singletons. The genes are TRBV4-3 and TRBJ2-1; 9 nucleotides match TRBD2. This sequence was found in a woman under 30 in good health. Sequenced input: blood. This CDR3 is CASSQGLAVNYNEQFF. CDR3 coding DNA: TGCGCCAGCAGCCAAGGACTAGCGGTTAACTACAATGAGCAGTTCTTC.